The T cell receptor (beta chain) under discussion was sequenced for a study of preoperative IRX-2 immunotherapy in early breast cancer. CDR3 length: 14 residues. V lost 4 bases to trimming and J lost 7 bases, with 16 bases between them. Looked up from germline, CDR1 is SEHNR and CDR2 is FQNEAQ (reference sequence). The treatment is: preoperative locoregional IRX-2 cytokine immunotherapy. Preoperative locoregional IRX-2 cytokine immunotherapy was tested in the phase Ib source study. Profiled with immunoSEQ multiplex PCR; TCRdb holds only in-frame clones, not every one. The sample carries around 34,000 clones, 90% to 95% recorded once.

The chain combines TRBV7-9 with TRBJ2-5; D unresolved. The clonotype was recovered from a human donor with breast cancer. This sample was gathered from a patient treated with IRX-2 immunotherapy. CDR3 DNA: TGTGCCAGCAGCTCATGGGGTAGCTTTGGGACCCAGTACTTC. Residues: CASSSWGSFGTQYF.